This T cell receptor beta chain came from a study of cytomegalovirus exposure and HLA in healthy donors (dated by TCRdb to 2015 to 2018). Context from the whole study: In an earlier analysis of 450 to 750 of the donors, approximately 300 Gb of sequence data and 90 million to 120 million unique TCR beta sequences from about 190 million T cells were reported. Approximately 300 gigabases of sequencing data and around 85 million unique TCR sequences made up an early release that covered several hundred HLA-typed donors. The genetic ancestry cluster associated with self-reported Caucasian donors included about 84% of the roughly 400 genotyped donors. The aim of the study was to test whether cataloging public T cell receptors could identify signatures of past pathogen exposure. The study used immunosequencing to profile the T cell repertoires of several hundred subjects and linked those repertoires to cytomegalovirus serostatus. Besides the first cohort of roughly 700 subjects, a separate validation cohort made up of over 100 different subjects was used. The study combined high-throughput TCR immunosequencing, statistical association of individual TCRs with disease status, and machine learning to predict cytomegalovirus infection status. A later analysis re-examined previously published TCR beta repertoires from 500 to 700 donors and added high-resolution HLA genotyping to investigate patterns of TCR occurrence. Rather than drawing on any new phenotypic data, the later analysis identified candidate immune exposures from TCR beta sequences and the way those sequences occurred across donors. An earlier analysis of 587 of the donors applied high-throughput TCR beta sequencing to assess whether each TCR beta V gene segment acted as functional or pseudogenic. Donor age, sex, ethnicity and CMV serostatus were collected together with the repertoire data. Genome-wide SNP genotypes for about three fifths of the roughly 670 donors were used in a later genetic analysis, which treated that subset as a discovery cohort. Every repertoire in the discovery cohort had been generated on one and the same sequencing platform. HLA typing covered class I and class II loci at four-digit resolution. The number of donors typed differed by locus, with about 629-630 for A, B, C, DRB1 and DQB1, roughly 550 for DQA1, approximately 570 for DPA1, and approximately 470 for DPB1. About five DR-DQ haplotypes were treated as single units for association and clustering because of strong linkage in the cohort. Among over 350 genotyped donors of the cohort, an average of approximately 240,000 unique TCR beta nucleotide sequences were sequenced per donor, roughly a sixth of them non-productive.

The cohort was made up of around 720 healthy bone marrow donors. At the time of sampling, every cohort member was nominally healthy, though immune exposures that went unrecorded were likely present. The donor tested CMV seronegative and was one of the 352 seronegative cohort members. Each donor provided a peripheral blood sample, and peripheral blood mononuclear cells were used for TCR beta sequencing. The Qiagen DNeasy Blood Extraction Kit was used to extract genomic DNA from the blood cell samples. Only a few counts were recorded for this clone. The antigen this receptor binds is unknown. No qualities accompany the bases; no much larger clone lies one base away. What the authors observed across the whole study: Because some donors lacked HLA typing at each locus, the association tests relied only on the typed subset. According to a later genetic analysis, donors in an Asian-associated ancestry cluster had fewer N-insertions in productive TCRs than the roughly 660-donor mean. Sequencing depth was assumed to be roughly uniform across donors in the presence/absence analyses, though that assumption may not hold. A cluster of highly shared sequence variants was judged likely to represent a technical artifact of the sequencing pipeline. A later analysis found that HLA-associated TCR beta chains were more clonally expanded and had lower generation probabilities than equally common non-associated chains. CMV serostatus was the only immune exposure information available for the cohort. A later analysis found that TCR association rates varied across HLA loci, with DRB1 alleles showing the most associated TCRs and HLA-C alleles the fewest. The authors suggested that the approach could potentially be extended to other disease states and immunological phenotypes. In a later analysis, some 17,000 TCR beta sequences were associated with specific HLA alleles at a false discovery rate of 0.05. This cohort had only TCR beta chains sequenced, and the lack of alpha or paired-chain data limited which features could be detected. The 87-base-pair reads could not distinguish some IMGT-functional V segments, including TRBV6-2 and TRBV6-3, so those segments were excluded. In a later genetic analysis, a missense DCLRE1C variant was associated with V-gene and J-gene trimming of TCR beta chains, and the association was replicated in an independent cohort. The earlier analysis of 450 to 700 of the donors excluded some 15 rarely observed V segments, including chromosome 9 orphons, because counts were too low. A further reported finding was that TCR beta sequences accurately predicted the HLA-A and HLA-B alleles for most subjects in the first cohort. Assigning TCR associations to individual alleles was difficult when HLA alleles, especially DR and DQ, strongly co-occurred. Most CMV-associated TCR beta chains appeared to be HLA-restricted in a later analysis, and the HLA associations seemed to be driven largely by CMV exposure. In both the original and validation cohorts, the classifier was reported to diagnose cytomegalovirus status with high specificity and sensitivity. Linkage disequilibrium might explain the correlated functional status among segregating V segments, but an unknown experimental factor could not be excluded. Several of the top co-occurrence clusters appeared to be linked to parvovirus B19, influenza, CMV and Epstein-Barr virus, according to a later analysis. While some public TCRs were present in many individuals, most TCR sequences turned up only very rarely across donors. The study listed approximately 150 TCR beta chains as associated with cytomegalovirus. Broadly in line with IMGT annotations, most TCR beta V segments showed up in productive rearrangements about 90% or about 30% of the time in an earlier analysis of roughly 590 of the donors. In vitro tests confirmed that three of the cytomegalovirus-associated TCR beta chains recognize cytomegalovirus antigens.

V is pared back by 2 bases and J by 7 bases, with 9 bases lying between the germline termini. From the germline V gene, CDR1 is MNHEY and CDR2 is SVGAGI. The CDR3 runs 14 residues from the cysteine to the phenylalanine. Just CDR3 DNA is preserved here, 42 bases in frame from base 1. The library was obtained by the immunoSEQ multiplex PCR assay. A mixture of 60 forward primers for TCR Vbeta segments and 13 reverse primers for TCR Jbeta segments was used in the multiplex PCR. Amplification of the CDR3 region of rearranged TCR beta genes was performed with a multiplex PCR assay on genomic DNA. On the Illumina HiSeq System, the amplified TCR beta libraries were sequenced as 87-base-pair reads. In the original analysis: Across the 670 or so repertoires, a later analysis counted 80 million or so unique TCR beta chains, around 10 million of which were shared by at least two donors. To remove PCR and sequencing errors, raw reads were error-corrected and collapsed into unique sequences using a nearest-neighbor algorithm that merged closely related sequences. CDR3 sequences were aligned to IMGT reference sequences to assign V, D and J gene segments. For a sequence to be retained, a match of at least six nucleotides was required to both a V gene segment and a J gene segment. Rearrangements were called productive when the CDR3 lacked stop codons and stayed in frame with V and J; all others were non-productive. Following IMGT convention, CDR3 was defined as the stretch from the second conserved V-encoded cysteine to the conserved J-encoded phenylalanine. Sequences without an unambiguous match to a single V gene segment were excluded from the earlier analysis of 500 to 700 of the donors. In an earlier analysis of approximately 550 of the donors, V segments were called functional above 56.7% productive rearrangements and were called segregating when the between-donor standard deviation exceeded 5%. To diagnose cytomegalovirus status from the catalog of TCR beta chain sequences, a statistical classification framework was built. In a later analysis, TCR nucleotide sequences were compared against IMGT/GENE-DB human TR gene sequences so that V and J genes could be assigned. In a later analysis, CDR3 sequences and most-parsimonious VDJ recombination scenarios were assigned using the TCRdist pipeline. A later analysis defined each TCR beta chain by its CDR3 amino acid sequence plus V-gene family, and excluded reads lacking a unique V-gene family. As a way to deal with suspected cross-contamination and a sequencing artifact, a later analysis dropped under 600 nucleotide sequences that were highly shared and had low generation probability. For each public chain, a later analysis derived a clonal expansion index from normalized ranks of inferred template counts within each repertoire. Generation probabilities in a later analysis came from a VDJ recombination model fitted to out-of-frame rearrangements, and those results were checked against IGoR. Hypergeometric tests were used in a later analysis to score TCR-TCR, TCR-HLA and TCR-CMV co-occurrence, with a repertoire-size bias correction applied to the TCR pairs. To estimate false discovery rates, a later analysis permuted the HLA or CMV assignments 20 times. In a later analysis, co-occurring TCRs were grouped using DBSCAN, and TCRdist sequence similarity was added for clustering within HLA-allele-positive subsets. Repertoires with fewer than 30,000 or more than 120,000 public chains were left out of co-occurrence clustering, as were about five repertoires with anomalous nucleotide sharing. Drawn from immuneACCESS, this table holds only the in-frame rearrangements with V and J called that TCRdb kept. Clones are partly lost; checked studies trace under half to an unresolved V gene and leave the rest unexplained. The DNA gave D and trimming, while V, J and clone size come from that table. The sample table records approximately 130,000 clones; approximately 77% of these occur just once. In total, the top ten clones hold about 1.4% of the sample.

The sample consisted of PBMCs. The rearranged segments are TRBV6-5 and TRBJ1-6; TRBD1 is perhaps the D gene, given 5 matching bases. This TCR was recovered from a woman in her thirties or forties in good health and CMV-seronegative. The encoded CDR3 is CASSYRGINSPLHF. The nucleotide sequence reads as follows: TGTGCCAGCAGTTACAGGGGCATCAATTCACCCCTCCACTTT.